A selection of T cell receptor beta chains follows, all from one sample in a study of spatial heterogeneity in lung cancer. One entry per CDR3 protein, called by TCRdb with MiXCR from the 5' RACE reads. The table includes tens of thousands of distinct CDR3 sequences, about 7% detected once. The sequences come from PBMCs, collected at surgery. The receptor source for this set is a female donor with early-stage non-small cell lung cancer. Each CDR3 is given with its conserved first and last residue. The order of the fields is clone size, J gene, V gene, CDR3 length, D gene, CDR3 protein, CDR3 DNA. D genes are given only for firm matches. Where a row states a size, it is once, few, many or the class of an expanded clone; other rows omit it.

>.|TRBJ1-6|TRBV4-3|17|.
CASSQDLSSSYNSPLHF
TGCGCCAGCAGCCAAGATCTGAGTAGCTCCTATAATTCACCCCTCCACTTT
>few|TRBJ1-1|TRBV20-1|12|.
CSATRHPTEAFF
TGCAGTGCTACAAGACACCCCACTGAAGCTTTCTTT
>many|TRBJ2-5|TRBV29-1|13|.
CSVSDSNQETQYF
TGCAGCGTGTCCGACAGTAATCAAGAGACCCAGTACTTC
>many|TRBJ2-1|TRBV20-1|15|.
CSASALESSYNEQFF
TGCAGTGCTAGTGCTCTGGAGAGCTCCTACAATGAGCAGTTCTTC
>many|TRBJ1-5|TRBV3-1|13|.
CASSQDSNQPQHF
TGTGCCAGCAGCCAAGACAGTAATCAGCCCCAGCATTTT
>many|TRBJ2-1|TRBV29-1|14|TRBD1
CSVDRTGVEVEQFF
TGCAGCGTTGATAGGACAGGGGTTGAGGTTGAGCAGTTCTTC
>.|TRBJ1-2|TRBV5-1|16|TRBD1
CASSSNPDRGGYGYTF
TGCGCCAGCAGCTCAAATCCGGACAGGGGTGGCTATGGCTACACCTTC
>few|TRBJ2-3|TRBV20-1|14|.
CSARDGRSGDTQYF
TGCAGTGCTAGAGACGGCAGGAGCGGGGATACGCAGTATTTT
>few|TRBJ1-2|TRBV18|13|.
CASSPQGVDGYTF
TGTGCCAGCTCACCCCAGGGAGTGGATGGCTACACCTTC
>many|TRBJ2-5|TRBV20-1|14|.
CSASTFGYQETQYF
TGCAGTGCTAGCACCTTCGGGTACCAAGAGACCCAGTACTTC
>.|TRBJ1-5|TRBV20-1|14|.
CSARGPGANQPQHF
TGCAGTGCTAGGGGCCCGGGGGCCAATCAGCCCCAGCATTTT
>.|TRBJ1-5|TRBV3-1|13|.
CASSPGGRQPQHF
TGTGCCAGCAGCCCCGGGGGACGGCAGCCCCAGCATTTT
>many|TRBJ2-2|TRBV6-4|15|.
CASSEQGGVTGELFF
TGTGCCAGCAGTGAACAGGGAGGTGTAACCGGGGAGCTGTTTTTT
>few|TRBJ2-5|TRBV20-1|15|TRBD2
CSVFLAGGGKETQYF
TGCAGTGTTTTTCTAGCGGGGGGAGGAAAAGAGACCCAGTACTTC
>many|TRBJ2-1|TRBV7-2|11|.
CASSDRYEQFF
TGTGCCAGCAGCGATAGGTATGAGCAGTTCTTC
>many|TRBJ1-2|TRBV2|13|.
CASSDLGVYGYTF
TGTGCCAGCAGTGATTTGGGGGTCTATGGCTACACCTTC
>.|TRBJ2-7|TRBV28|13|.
CASSSGGGREQYF
TGTGCCAGCAGCTCCGGAGGGGGGAGGGAGCAGTACTTC
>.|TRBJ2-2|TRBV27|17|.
CASRPWGQGTNTGELFF
TGTGCCAGCAGACCATGGGGGCAGGGAACGAACACCGGGGAGCTGTTTTTT
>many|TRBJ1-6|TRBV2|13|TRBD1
CASIRDRGSPLHF
TGTGCCAGCATCCGGGACAGGGGTTCACCCCTCCACTTT
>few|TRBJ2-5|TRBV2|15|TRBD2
CASSEYRAGQETQYF
TGTGCCAGCAGTGAATATCGAGCGGGGCAAGAGACCCAGTACTTC
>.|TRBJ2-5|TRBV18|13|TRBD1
CASSPAGGETQYF
TGTGCCAGCTCACCGGCAGGGGGAGAGACCCAGTACTTC
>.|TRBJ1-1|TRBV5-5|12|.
CASSHEGREAFF
TGTGCCAGCAGCCACGAGGGTAGGGAAGCTTTCTTT
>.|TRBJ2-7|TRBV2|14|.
CASSDGVLSYEQYF
TGTGCCAGCAGTGACGGTGTGCTCTCCTACGAGCAGTACTTC
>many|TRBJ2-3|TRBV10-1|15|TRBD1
CATGETGSSTDTQYF
TGCGCCACCGGGGAGACAGGGAGTAGCACAGATACGCAGTATTTT
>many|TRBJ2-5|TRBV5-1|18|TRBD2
CASSSRPLAGGPGETQYF
TGCGCCAGCAGCTCCCGACCCCTAGCGGGGGGGCCTGGAGAGACCCAGTACTTC
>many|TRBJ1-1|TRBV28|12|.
CATNRWNTEAFF
TGTGCCACCAACAGGTGGAACACTGAAGCTTTCTTT
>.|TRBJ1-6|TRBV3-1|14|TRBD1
CASRGGDRYSPLHF
TGTGCCAGCAGGGGGGGGGACAGGTATTCACCCCTCCACTTT
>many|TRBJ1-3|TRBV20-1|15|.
CSARGQPISGNTIYF
TGCAGTGCTAGAGGACAACCAATCTCTGGAAACACCATATATTTT
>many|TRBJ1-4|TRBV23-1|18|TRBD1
CASSQRGPPGQLGRKLFF
TGCGCCAGCAGTCAGCGAGGACCTCCGGGACAGCTCGGTAGAAAACTGTTTTTT
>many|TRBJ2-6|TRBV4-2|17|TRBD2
CASSQELGGTGANVLTF
TGTGCCAGCAGCCAAGAATTGGGGGGGACTGGGGCCAACGTCCTGACTTTC
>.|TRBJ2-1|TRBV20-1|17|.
CSARPRRGQYELGEQFF
TGCAGTGCTAGGCCACGGAGGGGCCAATATGAACTGGGTGAGCAGTTCTTC
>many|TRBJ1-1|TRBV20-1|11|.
CSARMNTEAFF
TGCAGTGCTAGGATGAACACTGAAGCTTTCTTT
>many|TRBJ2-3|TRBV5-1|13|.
CASSASGTDTQYF
TGCGCCAGCAGCGCGAGCGGGACAGATACGCAGTATTTT
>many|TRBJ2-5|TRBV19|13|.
CASSPQGRQTQYF
TGTGCCAGTAGTCCCCAGGGGAGACAGACCCAGTACTTC
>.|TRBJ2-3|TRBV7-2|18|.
CASSLLGGIIQGTDTQYF
TGTGCCAGCAGCTTATTAGGGGGGATAATACAGGGCACAGATACGCAGTATTTT
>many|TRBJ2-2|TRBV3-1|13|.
CASSQVNTGELFF
TGTGCCAGCAGCCAAGTAAACACCGGGGAGCTGTTTTTT
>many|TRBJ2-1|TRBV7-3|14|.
CASSFDPTYNEQFF
TGTGCCAGCAGTTTTGACCCGACCTACAATGAGCAGTTCTTC
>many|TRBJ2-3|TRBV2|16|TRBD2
CASSDGPAGHTDTQYF
TGTGCCAGCAGTGATGGTCCAGCGGGGCACACAGATACGCAGTATTTT
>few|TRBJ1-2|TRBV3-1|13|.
CASSQVRESGYTF
TGTGCCAGCAGCCAAGTAAGGGAGTCCGGCTACACCTTC
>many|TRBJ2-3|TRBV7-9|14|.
CASSLSGRRDTQYF
TGTGCCAGCAGCTTAAGTGGGCGGAGGGATACGCAGTATTTT
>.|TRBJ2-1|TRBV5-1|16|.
CASSLQGRGSYNEQFF
TGCGCCAGCAGCCTCCAGGGACGGGGCTCCTACAATGAGCAGTTCTTC
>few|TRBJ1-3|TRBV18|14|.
CASSPGHTGNTIYF
TGTGCCAGCTCACCAGGTCATACTGGAAACACCATATATTTT
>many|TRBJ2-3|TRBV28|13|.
CASTGVPPDTQYF
TGTGCCAGCACGGGGGTCCCCCCAGATACGCAGTATTTT
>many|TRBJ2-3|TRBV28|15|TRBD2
CASHPTSGGRDTQYF
TGTGCCAGCCACCCGACTAGCGGGGGGAGAGATACGCAGTATTTT
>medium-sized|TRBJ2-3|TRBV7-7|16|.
CASSLRRGRSTDTQYF
TGTGCCAGCAGCTTAAGGCGGGGGCGGAGCACAGATACGCAGTATTTT
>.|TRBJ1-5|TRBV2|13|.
CASRGPRNQPQHF
TGTGCCAGCAGGGGACCTCGCAATCAGCCCCAGCATTTT
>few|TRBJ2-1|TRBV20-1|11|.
CSAGTSTEQFF
TGCAGTGCTGGGACCTCCACAGAGCAGTTCTTC
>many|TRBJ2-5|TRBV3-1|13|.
CASSQDREKTQYF
TGTGCCAGCAGCCAAGATAGGGAAAAGACCCAGTACTTC
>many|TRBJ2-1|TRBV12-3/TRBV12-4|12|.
CASSLEAPRQFF
TGTGCCAGCAGTTTAGAGGCCCCCCGGCAGTTCTTC
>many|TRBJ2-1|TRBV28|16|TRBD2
CASRLGLAGSYNEQFF
TGTGCCAGCAGGCTGGGACTAGCCGGCTCCTACAATGAGCAGTTCTTC
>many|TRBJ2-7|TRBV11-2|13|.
CASSLIAPYEQYF
TGTGCCAGCAGCTTAATAGCACCCTACGAGCAGTACTTC
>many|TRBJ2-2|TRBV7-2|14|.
CASSLALAPGELFF
TGTGCCAGCAGCTTAGCGCTTGCGCCCGGGGAGCTGTTTTTT
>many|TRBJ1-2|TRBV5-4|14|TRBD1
CASSLAGQPDGYTF
TGTGCCAGCAGCTTGGCGGGACAGCCGGATGGCTACACCTTC
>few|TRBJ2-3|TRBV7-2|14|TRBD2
CASTTGGGTDTQYF
TGTGCCAGCACCACGGGAGGGGGCACAGATACGCAGTATTTT